A selection of T cell receptor beta chains follows, all from one sample in a study of T cell changes during pregnancy in multiple sclerosis. Data came from immunoSEQ multiplex PCR; TCRdb stores just in-frame clones and leaves some out. The sample shows 30,000 to 50,000 clones, approximately 94% of them seen only once. This material consisted of CD4+ T cells from peripheral blood mononuclear cells, taken after pregnancy. These receptors all stem from a female donor with multiple sclerosis, enrolled in a pregnancy study. Both conserved end residues are part of each CDR3. Fields, in order: V gene, J gene, D gene, clone size, CDR3 protein, CDR3 DNA. A D gene is named only where the DNA matches it firmly. Clone size, where shown, is once, few, many, or a class for clones that have expanded.

TRBV7-3	TRBJ1-1	NA	NA	CASSFGGDTEAFF	TGTGCCAGCAGCTTTGGGGGGGACACTGAAGCTTTCTTT
TRBV20-1	TRBJ1-1	NA	NA	CSARESTEAFF	TGCAGTGCTAGGGAGAGTACTGAAGCTTTCTTT
TRBV9	TRBJ2-2	TRBD1	NA	CASSVAPGTATGELFF	TGTGCCAGCAGCGTAGCTCCCGGGACAGCTACCGGGGAGCTGTTTTTT
TRBV9	TRBJ2-7	TRBD2	NA	CASSVAGSGGLGEQYF	TGTGCCAGCAGCGTGGCCGGGAGCGGGGGGCTGGGCGAGCAGTACTTC
TRBV5-1	TRBJ2-7	NA	NA	CASSWRGSGYEQYF	TGCGCCAGCAGCTGGAGAGGGTCGGGCTACGAGCAGTACTTC
TRBV19	TRBJ2-2	NA	NA	CASRTKPRTGELFF	TGTGCCAGTAGAACGAAGCCTCGCACCGGGGAGCTGTTTTTT
TRBV7-7	TRBJ1-1	TRBD1	NA	CASSRLSTDRGEPFF	TGTGCTAGCAGCCGCCTCAGCACAGACAGGGGGGAACCTTTCTTT
TRBV14	TRBJ2-7	TRBD2	NA	CASSQDPWRGRTYEQYF	TGTGCCAGCAGCCAAGATCCATGGCGGGGGAGAACCTACGAGCAGTACTTC
TRBV19	TRBJ1-6	TRBD1	NA	CASQGAGPLHF	TGTGCCAGCCAGGGGGCTGGGCCCCTCCACTTT
TRBV2	TRBJ1-2	NA	NA	CASIGAGPSNYGYTF	TGTGCCAGCATTGGCGCGGGGCCCTCTAACTATGGCTACACCTTC
TRBV19	TRBJ2-1	NA	NA	CASSRRLTYNEQFF	TGTGCCAGTAGTAGAAGACTAACCTACAATGAGCAGTTCTTC
TRBV5-4	TRBJ2-7	TRBD1	NA	CASSFDRDSSYEQYF	TGTGCCAGCAGCTTCGACCGGGACAGCTCCTACGAGCAGTACTTC
TRBV6-5	TRBJ2-2	TRBD2	NA	CASRPRLAGGGELFF	TGTGCCAGCAGACCTAGACTAGCGGGGGGCGGGGAGCTGTTTTTT
TRBV6-6	TRBJ1-5	TRBD1	NA	CASSYDGQGRQPQHF	TGTGCCAGCAGTTACGACGGACAGGGGAGGCAGCCCCAGCATTTT
TRBV2	TRBJ2-3	TRBD2	NA	CASGGGSTDTQYF	TGTGCCAGTGGGGGGGGTAGCACAGATACGCAGTATTTT
TRBV6-1	TRBJ2-7	NA	NA	CASSEAPGGQYF	TGTGCCAGCAGTGAAGCGCCGGGTGGGCAGTACTTC
TRBV5-1	TRBJ2-5	NA	NA	CASSFGVRETQYF	TGCGCCAGCAGCTTCGGGGTAAGGGAGACCCAGTACTTC
TRBV6-6	TRBJ1-4	NA	NA	CASTIIPPRRSEKLFF	TGTGCTAGCACTATAATACCCCCCCGCCGTAGTGAAAAACTGTTTTTT
TRBV5-1	TRBJ2-1	NA	NA	CASRSTGTTYNEQFF	TGCGCCAGCAGATCGACCGGGACAACTTACAATGAGCAGTTCTTC
TRBV5-1	TRBJ1-3	NA	NA	CASSDTGSSGNTIYF	TGCGCCAGCAGTGACACAGGTTCCTCTGGAAACACCATATATTTT
TRBV19	TRBJ2-7	NA	NA	CASSSGLAYEQYF	TGTGCCAGTAGTTCGGGGTTAGCCTACGAGCAGTACTTC
TRBV2	TRBJ2-7	NA	NA	CASSSLTWPNHYEQYF	TGTGCCAGCAGCAGCCTGACTTGGCCAAACCATTACGAGCAGTACTTC
TRBV2	TRBJ1-1	NA	NA	CASSGVRGWGEAFF	TGTGCCAGCAGTGGTGTCAGGGGCTGGGGTGAAGCTTTCTTT
TRBV11-3	TRBJ2-1	TRBD2	few	CASSSLLATEQFF	TGTGCCAGCAGCTCGTTACTAGCGACTGAGCAGTTCTTC
TRBV6-5	TRBJ2-1	TRBD2	NA	CASSRGGGNEQFF	TGTGCCAGCAGCCGCGGCGGGGGGAATGAGCAGTTCTTC
TRBV5-1	TRBJ2-1	TRBD1	NA	CASSTGVVNEQFF	TGCGCCAGCAGCACAGGGGTAGTAAATGAGCAGTTCTTC
TRBV19	TRBJ1-2	TRBD1	NA	CASSTGTGGANYGYTF	TGTGCCAGTAGTACTGGGACAGGGGGCGCGAACTATGGCTACACCTTC
TRBV7-8	TRBJ2-7	NA	NA	CASSLGGGGFEQYF	TGTGCCAGCAGCTTAGGGGGTGGAGGGTTCGAGCAGTACTTC
TRBV19	TRBJ1-2	NA	NA	CASSILGDTYGYTF	TGTGCCAGTAGTATTTTGGGGGACACCTATGGCTACACCTTC
TRBV7-9	TRBJ2-3	TRBD2	NA	CASSLIARLAGGRDTQYF	TGTGCCAGCAGCTTAATAGCCCGTCTAGCGGGGGGGCGTGATACGCAGTATTTT
TRBV19	TRBJ1-2	TRBD1	NA	CASSMLTGGGNYGYTF	TGTGCCAGTAGTATGTTGACAGGGGGCGGTAACTATGGCTACACCTTC
TRBV5-1	TRBJ2-3	TRBD2	few	CASSLVASGDTQYF	TGCGCCAGCAGCTTGGTGGCTAGCGGGGATACGCAGTATTTT
TRBV27	TRBJ2-7	TRBD2	NA	CASSFFLAGTYEQYF	TGTGCCAGCAGTTTTTTCCTAGCGGGGACCTACGAGCAGTACTTC
TRBV27	TRBJ2-3	TRBD1	NA	CASSSDRGDTDTQYF	TGTGCCAGCAGCTCGGACAGGGGGGACACAGATACGCAGTATTTT
TRBV5-1	TRBJ2-3	TRBD1	NA	CASSTGTGTDTQYF	TGCGCCAGCAGCACAGGGACAGGCACAGATACGCAGTATTTT
TRBV6-6	TRBJ2-7	TRBD2	NA	CASNVAGAYEQYF	TGTGCCAGCAACGTAGCGGGGGCGTACGAGCAGTACTTC
TRBV7-8	TRBJ1-2	NA	NA	CASSDPQGRDGYTF	TGTGCCAGCAGCGACCCACAGGGTCGTGATGGCTACACCTTC
TRBV11-1	TRBJ2-1	NA	NA	CASSLETRGGTNEQFF	TGTGCCAGCAGCTTAGAGACTAGGGGTGGGACGAATGAGCAGTTCTTC
TRBV7-6	TRBJ2-6	NA	NA	CASLGPGANVLTF	TGTGCCAGCCTGGGGCCTGGGGCCAACGTCCTGACTTTC
TRBV6-6	TRBJ2-5	TRBD1	NA	CASSLNRGLRETQYF	TGTGCCAGCAGTTTAAACAGGGGTCTTCGGGAGACCCAGTACTTC